This T cell receptor beta chain was sequenced during a study of cytomegalovirus exposure and HLA in healthy donors. Study overall: Researchers previously reported finding 90 million to 120 million unique TCR beta sequences from roughly 170 million T cells. Study-wide points: A later analysis linked a missense variant in DCLRE1C to the trimming of TCR beta V and J genes. Reportedly, fewer N-insertions than the roughly 700-donor mean appeared in an Asian-associated ancestry cluster in a later analysis.

Each donor was healthy, and each was a bone marrow donor. Both 60 Vbeta primers and 13 Jbeta primers went into the PCR. This table comes from immunoSEQ multiplex PCR, and its TCRdb copy is limited to in-frame clones, with some not included. The repertoire holds around 64,000 clones, 80% to 90% seen once, with 12% in the top ten. Germline V gene sequence: CDR1 SGDLS, CDR2 YYNGEE. Trimming took 3 bases from V and 4 from J; bases not matched to a gene: 11. The CDR3 is made up of 16 amino acids. On this clone itself: Antigen specificity is unknown.

Sequencing input: PBMCs. This chain connects TRBV9 to TRBJ2-7; 9 bases fit TRBD1. This receptor was obtained from a woman aged 25-40 years in good health and CMV-seropositive. CDR3 nucleotide sequence: TGTGCCAGCAGCGCACTCGACAGGGGGGTTTGGTACGAGCAGTACTTC. It specifies CASSALDRGVWYEQYF.